The 25 T cell receptor beta chains below were found in one sample sequenced in a study of T cells in localized non-small cell lung cancer. The method was immunoSEQ multiplex PCR; TCRdb's version includes in-frame clones alone and lacks a portion of them. The sample carries roughly 26,000 clones, approximately 91% recorded once. This specimen consisted of peripheral blood, obtained before any cancer treatment. These receptors originate from a female donor at least 60 years old with stage II squamous cell lung carcinoma.

The rearrangement links TRBV7-8 to TRBJ2-1, with D perhaps TRBD2 (5 bases). The germline V gene has CDR1 SGHVS and CDR2 FQNEAQ. CDR3 length equals 13 residues. The V and J ends lost 1 base and 7 bases respectively, with 8 bases between them. The CDR3 DNA reads TGTGCCAGCAGCTTAGAACGGACTAATGAGCAGTTCTTC. Translated, it gives CASSLERTNEQFF.

The rearrangement joins TRBV6-5 to TRBJ2-7; no clear D gene. The ends were cut back, 0 bases at V and 3 bases at J, with 15 bases in the middle. Germline CDR1 is MNHEY and CDR2 is SVGAGI. The CDR3 has 16 amino acids. The CDR3 loop reads CASSYSGSKGGYEQYF. CDR3 bases: TGTGCCAGCAGTTACTCGGGCTCAAAGGGCGGCTACGAGCAGTACTTC.

The rearrangement joins TRBV27 to TRBJ2-1; 7 positions agree with TRBD2. The CDR3 spans 16 residues. V gave up 3 bases and J gave up 4 bases; unmatched junction bases: 9. Germline V lookup: CDR1 MNHEY, CDR2 SMNVEV (reference sequence). The CDR3 loop reads CASSFRAGTPYNEQFF. CDR3 bases: TGTGCCAGCAGTTTCAGAGCGGGAACCCCTTACAATGAGCAGTTCTTC.

The V call is TRBV18, the J call TRBJ1-3, with D maybe TRBD1 (6 bases). Per the germline V gene, CDR1 is KGHSH and CDR2 is LQKENI. This CDR3 has 14 residues. Trimming took 4 bases from V and 1 from J, leaving 8 bases between them. The CDR3 DNA reads as TGTGCCAGCTCACGAACAGGGTCTGGAAACACCATATATTTT. Translated, it gives CASSRTGSGNTIYF.

Here the CDR3 DNA reads TGCAGTGCCCCAAGGACGGGAGGCTACACCTTC. This gives the protein CSAPRTGGYTF. J is TRBJ1-2 and V is TRBV20-1; D is unclear. In germline, CDR1 is DFQATT, CDR2 SNEGSKA (reference sequence). The CDR3 is 11 residues long. V was shortened by 6 bases and J by 8 bases, with 13 bases between the two germline ends.

Here the CDR3 DNA reads TGTGCCAGCACCCGATTCAGGGGAGGGAATCCAGAGACCCAGTACTTC. As protein: CASTRFRGGNPETQYF. The chain employs TRBV27 and TRBJ2-5; a possible D gene is TRBD2 (7 bases). The V and J ends lost 7 bases and 4 bases respectively, with 22 bases between them. The CDR3 runs 16 residues. Germline loops: CDR1 MNHEY, CDR2 SMNVEV (reference sequence).

The chain joins TRBV6-1 to TRBJ1-6, with 9 bases identical to TRBD1. V shed 6 bases, J shed 5 bases, and the junction held 5 bases outside the gene matches. The germline CDR1 and CDR2 sequences are MNHNS and SASEGT. The CDR3 sequence is 15 residues long. CDR3 bases: TGTGCCAGCAGCGACAGGGGGGGTAATAATTCACCCCTCCACTTT. Its translation: CASSDRGGNNSPLHF.

This chain uses TRBV19 with TRBJ1-5, with 7 bases aligning to TRBD1. The CDR3 covers 16 residues. Germline CDR1 reads LNHDA; CDR2 reads SQIVND (reference sequence). The trim removed 8 bases at V and 6 bases at J, leaving 16 bases unmatched. CDR3 nucleotides: TGTGCCAGTCAACCGACAGGGTTGACCCTAATTCAGCCCCAGCATTTT. This sequence encodes CASQPTGLTLIQPQHF.

The genes are TRBV10-3 and TRBJ2-1; no clear D. The germline V gene encodes CDR1 ENHRY and CDR2 SYGVKD. V was trimmed by 0 bases and J by 6 bases, leaving 6 bases between them. The CDR3 spans 13 residues. CDR3 loop: CAISESNTNEQFF. DNA of the CDR3: TGTGCCATCAGTGAGTCAAACACCAATGAGCAGTTCTTC.

The genes are TRBV28 and TRBJ2-2; D possibly corresponds to TRBD1 (5 bases). Trimming removed 5 bases from V and 1 base from J, with 11 bases in between. The CDR3 has 15 amino acids. Germline V gene data show CDR1 as MDHEN and CDR2 as SYDVKM. The CDR3 region is CASSPGHLNTGELFF. The CDR3 bases are TGTGCCAGCAGTCCTGGACACCTGAACACCGGGGAGCTGTTTTTT.

The chain combines TRBV11-2 with TRBJ2-5, with a possible D match to TRBD2 (6 bases). Germline-derived CDR1 and CDR2 are SGHAT and FQNNGV. CDR3 size: 15 residues. V was pared by 0 bases and J by 6 bases, with 14 bases between. Here the CDR3 reads CASSLDHGGTKTQYF. In nucleotides, the CDR3 is TGTGCCAGCAGCTTAGATCACGGAGGGACGAAGACCCAGTACTTC.

This clone is a singleton in its sample. The chain is built from TRBV6-5 and TRBJ1-4, with a tentative D call TRBD1 (6 bases). V was pared by 2 bases and J by 8 bases, with 15 bases between. This CDR3 contains 15 residues. The germline gives CDR1 MNHEY, CDR2 SVGAGI. The CDR3 sequence: CASSYGTGYKEKLFF. CDR3 nucleotide sequence: TGTGCCAGCAGTTACGGAACAGGGTACAAAGAAAAACTGTTTTTT.

This clone was counted only a few times. The chain is built from TRBV6-5 and TRBJ1-1; D might be TRBD1 (5 bases). V shed 0 bases and J shed 0 bases, with 8 bases lying between them. Germline loops: CDR1 MNHEY, CDR2 SVGAGI. The CDR3 sequence is 15 residues long. In nucleotides, the CDR3 is TGTGCCAGCAGTTACTCAGGGGTTATGAACACTGAAGCTTTCTTT. Translated: CASSYSGVMNTEAFF.

The chain recombines TRBV28 with TRBJ1-2; D unclear. Germline assignment: CDR1 MDHEN and CDR2 SYDVKM. The germline V and J ends were trimmed by 3 bases and 8 bases, with 19 bases remaining between them. This CDR3 has 15 residues. The CDR3 reads CASSLRQAPMKGYTF. CDR3 in DNA: TGTGCCAGCAGTTTGAGGCAGGCCCCGATGAAGGGCTACACCTTC.

V and J are TRBV10-3 and TRBJ1-2; D ambiguous. The germline gives CDR1 ENHRY, CDR2 SYGVKD. CDR3 length: 10 residues. V was clipped by 2 bases and J by 6 bases, with 1 base between them. DNA of the CDR3: TGTGCCATCAGTGAGAATGGCTACACCTTC. Protein sequence: CAISENGYTF.

The chain joins TRBV7-9 to TRBJ1-6; 8 nucleotides line up with TRBD1. The CDR3 extends over 15 amino acids. Trimming took 6 bases from V and 9 from J; bases not matched to a gene: 10. From germline, CDR1 is SEHNR and CDR2 FQNEAQ (reference sequence). The CDR3 region is CASRPYQGASSPLHF. In DNA, the CDR3 is TGTGCCAGCAGGCCTTATCAGGGGGCTAGTTCACCCCTCCACTTT.

The chain uses TRBV5-1 and TRBJ2-5; 7 bases are shared with TRBD1. The V and J ends lost 7 bases and 5 bases, in that order; junction bases with no gene match: 14. From germline, CDR1 is SGHRS and CDR2 YFSETQ. The length of the CDR3 is 15 residues. In DNA form, the CDR3 reads TGCGCCAGCCAGCAGGAAGGGGGCTATGTGGAGACCCAGTACTTC. Amino acids: CASQQEGGYVETQYF.

The chain combines TRBV6-6 with TRBJ1-2, with TRBD1 identical over 9 bases. The trim removed 2 bases at V and 8 bases at J, leaving 6 bases unmatched. This CDR3 is built from 14 residues. CDR1 is MNHNY and CDR2 is SVGAGI in the germline V gene (reference sequence). As DNA, the CDR3 is TGTGCCAGCAGTTACGCACAGGGGGCGCGAGGCTACACCTTC. Translated: CASSYAQGARGYTF.

The gene calls are TRBV6-5 and TRBJ1-2; the D is unclear. Germline lookup yields CDR1 MNHEY and CDR2 SVGAGI. This CDR3 has 15 residues. With 0 bases removed from V and 8 bases from J, the gap between germline ends came to 16 bases. CDR3: CASSYSMAGRWGYTF. CDR3 coding DNA: TGTGCCAGCAGTTACTCGATGGCAGGCCGCTGGGGCTACACCTTC.

The chain combines TRBV7-8 with TRBJ1-3; TRBD1 matches 7 bases. Germline values: CDR1 SGHVS, CDR2 FQNEAQ. This CDR3 spans 18 amino acids. V lost 2 bases to trimming and J lost 0 bases; unmatched junction nucleotides: 10. The CDR3 region has the DNA TGTGCCAGCAGCTTAAGCAGCCGGACAGGATTCTCTGGAAACACCATATATTTT. Its protein product is CASSLSSRTGFSGNTIYF.

This clone was counted between two and nine times. CDR3 sequence (DNA): TGTGCCAGCAGCTTAACGGGGCTACCCTACAATGAGCAGTTCTTC. This gives the protein CASSLTGLPYNEQFF. The genes are TRBV7-6 and TRBJ2-1; tentatively, D is TRBD1 or TRBD2 (5 bases each). V dropped 2 bases and J dropped 2 bases, with 10 bases sitting between them. The germline gives CDR1 SGHVS, CDR2 FNYEAQ. This CDR3 is 15 amino acids long.

The chain has TRBV7-8 and TRBJ1-2, with D possibly matching TRBD1 (5 bases). The germline V and J ends were trimmed by 2 bases and 8 bases, with 12 bases remaining between them. This CDR3 has 13 residues. The germline V gene encodes CDR1 SGHVS and CDR2 FQNEAQ. Here the CDR3 reads CASSLLRDGGYTF. CDR3 nucleotides: TGTGCCAGCAGCTTACTTAGGGACGGAGGCTACACCTTC.

This sequence joins TRBV6-1 and TRBJ1-4; TRBD1 is a possible D gene (6 bases). Germline CDR1 is MNHNS and CDR2 is SASEGT. This CDR3 has 15 residues. V dropped 1 base and J dropped 6 bases, with 12 bases sitting between them. CDR3 amino acids: CASSEVGGWDEKLFF. The CDR3 nucleotides read TGTGCCAGCAGTGAAGTGGGGGGCTGGGATGAAAAACTGTTTTTT.

The V call is TRBV5-1, the J call TRBJ2-1; TRBD1 is a possible D gene (6 bases). This CDR3 is built from 12 residues. Germline V gene lookup returns CDR1 SGHRS and CDR2 YFSETQ. V was clipped by 4 bases and J by 6 bases, with 8 bases between them. CDR3 in amino acids: CASSRDTNEQFF. The CDR3 region has the DNA TGCGCCAGCAGCCGGGACACCAATGAGCAGTTCTTC.

The genes are TRBV6-1 and TRBJ2-3, with 12 bases matching TRBD1. The CDR3 runs to 17 residues. Trimming removed 3 bases from V and 5 bases from J; junction bases left unmatched: 9. Germline loops: CDR1 MNHNS, CDR2 SASEGT. This CDR3 reads CASSERPGQGAGDTQYF. The DNA of the CDR3 is TGTGCCAGCAGTGAGAGACCGGGACAGGGGGCAGGAGATACGCAGTATTTT.